This T cell receptor beta chain derives from a study of T cell responses to AZD1222 COVID-19 vaccine. Study-level background: Pooled samples include second doses given at about 4 or 12 weeks.

Study conclusions and caveats: White British people made up most donors, females outnumbered males, and clonal diversity was possibly underestimated.

The method was immunoSEQ multiplex PCR; TCRdb's version includes in-frame clones alone and lacks a portion of them. The sample has over 100,000 clones; about 90% are singletons. The V gene's germline CDR1 is LGHNA and CDR2 YSLEER. The CDR3 is 14 residues long. V lost 0 bases, J lost 5 bases, and 10 bases lay in between. As to this clone: Its antigen is not known.

This clonotype originated in an adult in good health. The sequenced sample was peripheral blood, obtained on day 0 of AZD1222 vaccination. This rearrangement joins TRBV4-3 to TRBJ1-1; D is unclear. The CDR3 sequence is CASSQEHLGTEAFF. In DNA, the CDR3 is TGCGCCAGCAGCCAAGAACATTTGGGGACTGAAGCTTTCTTT.